This T cell receptor beta chain was documented in a study of beta chain features in type 1 diabetes. Findings and limits, study-wide: Shorter TCRB CDR3s, moderately but significantly so, marked every one of the four CD4+ subsets in Type 1 diabetes patients. The analysis here could not establish whether HLA type shapes TCRB rearrangement.

This clone appeared a few times. Its cognate antigen is unknown. The study reverse transcribed the entire isolated RNA, so it sequenced expressed TCRB transcripts. Only in-frame clones appear in the TCRdb table, and some are missing; sequencing was by immunoSEQ multiplex PCR. Of 500,000 to 800,000 clones detected, roughly an eighth appear once; the ten largest clones hold 0.09% to 0.15%. Sequenced: naive CD4+ T cells from blood. This sequence originates from a man aged 30 to 39 with type 1 diabetes.

This CDR3 is CAWNPRGNYNEQFF. The CDR3 DNA is TGTGCCTGGAACCCTAGGGGAAACTACAATGAGCAGTTCTTC. The chain joins TRBV30 to TRBJ2-1; the D gene is possibly TRBD1 (5 bases). V lost 4 bases, J lost 3 bases, and 13 bases lay in between. This CDR3 contains 14 residues. Germline V CDR1 and CDR2: GTSNPN, SVGIG (reference sequence).